The sequence of this T cell receptor beta chain was determined in a study of cytomegalovirus exposure and HLA in healthy donors. Study-level points and caveats: Reports indicated that the classifier achieved high specificity and sensitivity in diagnosing cytomegalovirus status. The records held CMV serostatus as the only immune exposure information. Cytomegalovirus association was assigned to approximately 160 TCR beta chains. A later analysis appeared to link common viral pathogens to several of the most significant clusters.

The length of the CDR3 is 13 residues. CDR1 is SSHAT and CDR2 is FNYEAQ in the germline V gene (reference sequence). This PCR relied on a set of 60 Vbeta primers and 13 Jbeta primers. The protocol was immunoSEQ multiplex PCR, while the TCRdb copy is restricted to in-frame clones and leaves out a portion. The sample contains about 180,000 clones, more than 80% of which appear only once. This clone was seen a single time. Antigen specificity is unknown. An end of the junction differs from the germline gene, which may be a read error. The sample was PBMCs. The chain carries TRBV7-7 and TRBJ2-5; 7 bases are shared with TRBD1. The sequence was collected from a male donor in good health and CMV-seronegative. The CDR3 loop is CASSLDRAQTQYF. The CDR3, as DNA: TGTGCTAGCAGCTTAGACAGGGCTCAGACCCAGTACTTC. The entire variable domain, with the rest obtained from reference TRBV7-7 and TRBJ2-5, is as follows: GAGVSQSPRYKVTKRGQDVTLRCDPISSHATLYWYQQALGQGPEFLTYFNYEAQPDKSGLPSDRFSAERPEGSISTLTIQRTEQRDSAMYRCASSLDRAQTQYFGPGTRLLVL.